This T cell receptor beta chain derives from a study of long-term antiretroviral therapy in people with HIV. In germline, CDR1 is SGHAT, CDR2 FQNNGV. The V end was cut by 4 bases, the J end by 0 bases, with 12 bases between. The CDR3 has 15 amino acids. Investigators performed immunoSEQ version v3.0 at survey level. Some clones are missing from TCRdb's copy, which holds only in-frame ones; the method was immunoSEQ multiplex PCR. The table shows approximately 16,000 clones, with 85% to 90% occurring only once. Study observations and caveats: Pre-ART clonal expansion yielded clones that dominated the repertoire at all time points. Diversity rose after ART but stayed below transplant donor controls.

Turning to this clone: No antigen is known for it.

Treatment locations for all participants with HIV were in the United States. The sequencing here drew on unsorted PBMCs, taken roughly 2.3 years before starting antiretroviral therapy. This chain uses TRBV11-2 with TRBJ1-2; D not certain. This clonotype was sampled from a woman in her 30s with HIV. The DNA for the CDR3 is TGTGCCAGCAGCTGGACCCGGGTGGCTAACTATGGCTACACCTTC. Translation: CASSWTRVANYGYTF. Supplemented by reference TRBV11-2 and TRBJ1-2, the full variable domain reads EAGVAQSPRYKIIEKRQSVAFWCNPISGHATLYWYQQILGQGPKLLIQFQNNGVVDDSQLPKDRFSAERLKGVDSTLKIQPAKLEDSAVYLCASSWTRVANYGYTFGSGTRLTVV.